This note documents a single TCR beta chain sequence. A much larger clone differs by one base, so this may be a read error. The data were obtained in a study of read filtering for tumor transcriptome and immune sequencing. Whole-study context: After DNase treatment, RNA was made into whole-transcriptome libraries.

The CDR3 length is 15 residues. The V end lost 2 bases, the J end lost 8 bases, and 19 bases lay between the germline ends. The V gene's germline CDR1 is SQVTM and CDR2 ANQGSEA. The library was built from about 400 ng RNA with molecular barcoded adaptors for alpha/delta and beta/gamma chains. MiXCR, applied by TCRdb to the reads, yields one record per CDR3 protein. Seen here are 35,000 to 50,000 distinct CDR3 sequences, around 21% observed once, and the top ten hold less than 45%. The receptor was derived from a donor older than 35 with multiple myeloma. Material for sequencing was a population of CD138-negative cells sorted from bone marrow. The chain joins TRBV29-1 to TRBJ2-1, with unresolved D. CDR3 residues: CSVEPSFALSDEQFF. CDR3 coding DNA: TGCAGCGTTGAACCCTCCTTCGCTCTCAGCGATGAGCAGTTCTTC.